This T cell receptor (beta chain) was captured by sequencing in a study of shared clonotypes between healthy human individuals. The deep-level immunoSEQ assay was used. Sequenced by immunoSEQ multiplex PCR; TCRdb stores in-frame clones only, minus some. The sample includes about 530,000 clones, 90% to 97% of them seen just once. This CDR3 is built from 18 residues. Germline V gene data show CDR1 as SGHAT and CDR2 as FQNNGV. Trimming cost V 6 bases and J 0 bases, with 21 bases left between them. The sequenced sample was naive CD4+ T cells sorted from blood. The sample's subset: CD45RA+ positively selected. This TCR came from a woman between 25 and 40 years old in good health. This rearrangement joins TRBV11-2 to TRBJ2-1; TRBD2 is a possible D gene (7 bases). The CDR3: CASRPLGGRGASYNEQFF. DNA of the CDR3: TGTGCCAGCAGACCCCTAGGGGGGAGGGGGGCCTCCTACAATGAGCAGTTCTTC.